This T cell receptor beta chain was profiled in a study of memory CD4+ T cells and cytomegalovirus serostatus. About the study: Donors were healthy Belgian adults, fewer than ten CMV seropositive and roughly 25 seronegative.

Data came from immunoSEQ multiplex PCR; TCRdb stores just in-frame clones and leaves some out. The sample comprises some 95,000 clones, under 90% of which are singletons, and 3.6% rests with the top ten. Study-wide points: Median bootstrapped AUC for CMV status was just over 0.94 originally, about 0.9 US-trained. Each of 55 to 80 CMV-associated TCRbeta sequences occurred in one to five individuals.

The sort gate was single viable CD3+CD4+CD8-CD45RO+ cells for memory CD4+ T cells. CD4+ T cells were isolated by positive magnetic selection. J gave up 6 bases and V 4 bases, and 4 bases lay outside the gene matches. Germline V CDR1 and CDR2: ENHRY, SYGVKD. The CDR3 is made up of 14 amino acids. As for this clone: Its antigen is unknown.

The chain is built from TRBV10-3 and TRBJ2-2; 8 nucleotides line up with TRBD2. Sequencing was done on a sample of memory CD4+ T cells from blood. The source of this sequence is an adult in good health and CMV-seropositive. DNA for the CDR3: TGTGCCATCAGTGGAATAGCGGGACCCGGGGAGCTGTTTTTT. Residues: CAISGIAGPGELFF.